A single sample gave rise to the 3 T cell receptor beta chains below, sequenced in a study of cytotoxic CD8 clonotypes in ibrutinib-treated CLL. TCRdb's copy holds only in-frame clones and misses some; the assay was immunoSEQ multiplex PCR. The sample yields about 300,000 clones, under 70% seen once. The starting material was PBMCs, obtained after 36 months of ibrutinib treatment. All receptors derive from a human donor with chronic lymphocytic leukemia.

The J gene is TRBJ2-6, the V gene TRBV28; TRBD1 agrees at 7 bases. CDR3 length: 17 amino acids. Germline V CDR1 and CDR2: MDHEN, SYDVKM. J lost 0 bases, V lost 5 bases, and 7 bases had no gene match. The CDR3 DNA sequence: TGTGCCAGCAGTACCAGGGGGACAGTCTCTGGGGCCAACGTCCTGACTTTC. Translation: CASSTRGTVSGANVLTF.

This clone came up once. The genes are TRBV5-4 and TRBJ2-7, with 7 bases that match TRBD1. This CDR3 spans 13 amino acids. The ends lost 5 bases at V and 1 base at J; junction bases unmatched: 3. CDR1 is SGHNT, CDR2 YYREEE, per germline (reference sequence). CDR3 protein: CASRPTGSYEQYF. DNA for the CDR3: TGTGCCAGCAGGCCGACAGGGTCCTACGAGCAGTACTTC. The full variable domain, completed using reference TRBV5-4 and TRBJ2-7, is ETGVTQSPTHLIKTRGQQVTLRCSSQSGHNTVSWYQQALGQGPQFIFQYYREEENGRGNFPPRFSGLQFPNYSSELNVNALELDDSALYLCASRPTGSYEQYFGPGTRLTVT.

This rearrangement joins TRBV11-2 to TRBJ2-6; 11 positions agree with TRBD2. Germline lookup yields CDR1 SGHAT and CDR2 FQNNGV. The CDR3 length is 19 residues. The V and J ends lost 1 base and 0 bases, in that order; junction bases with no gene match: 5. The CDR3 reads CASSLAVAGGHSGANVLTF. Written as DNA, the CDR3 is TGTGCCAGCAGCTTAGCGGTAGCGGGGGGGCACTCTGGGGCCAACGTCCTGACTTTC. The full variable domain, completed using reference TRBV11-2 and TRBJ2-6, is EAGVAQSPRYKIIEKRQSVAFWCNPISGHATLYWYQQILGQGPKLLIQFQNNGVVDDSQLPKDRFSAERLKGVDSTLKIQPAKLEDSAVYLCASSLAVAGGHSGANVLTFGAGSRLTVL.